The 10 T cell receptor beta chains below come from one sample, sequenced in a study of T cells in Graves' hyperthyroidism and ophthalmopathy. TCR beta CDR3 regions were amplified from RNA transcripts. The HTBI set primed first-round TCR CDR3 RT-PCR. TCRdb called the multiplex PCR reads again in MiXCR, with one record for every CDR3 protein. The repertoire consists of roughly 380,000 distinct CDR3 sequences, with approximately 15% occurring once and the leading ten covering roughly 11%. Sequenced: blood. The receptors stem from a woman aged 60-75 years with Graves' hyperthyroidism.

The rearrangement links TRBV6-1 to TRBJ2-2; D uncertain. Germline V gene data show CDR1 as MNHNS and CDR2 as SASEGT. The CDR3 extends over 15 amino acids. The V end lost 8 bases, the J end lost 2 bases, and 15 bases lay between the germline ends. The CDR3 nucleotides are TGTGCCAGCGGAAGGACGGCCGAAAACACCGGGGAGCTGTTTTTT. It is translated as CASGRTAENTGELFF.

This clonotype was detected ten times or more. The genes are TRBV18 and TRBJ1-6, with 10 bases identical to TRBD1. CDR1 is KGHSH, CDR2 LQKENI, per germline. Unmatched junction bases numbered 2, after V lost 4 bases and J lost 8 bases. This CDR3 is 14 amino acids long. In nucleotides, the CDR3 is TGTGCCAGCTCACGGGACAGGGGTTATTCACCCCTCCACTTT. It codes for CASSRDRGYSPLHF.

This clonotype showed up many times. Likely a read error: the CDR3 ends without its conserved phenylalanine or tryptophan. This rearrangement joins TRBV24-1 to TRBJ2-1; 7 bases fit TRBD2. This CDR3 region has 14 residues. Losses at the gene ends were 6 bases for V and 2 bases for J; bases not matched to a gene: 3. CDR1 KGHDR and CDR2 SFDVKD come from the germline V gene. Here the CDR3 DNA reads TGTGCCACCAGTCCTAGCGGCCCCTACAATGAGCAGTTCCTC. Its translation: CATSPSGPYNEQFL.

The CDR3 reads CAANRDGEEKAQYF. The CDR3, as DNA: TGTGCCGCTAACCGGGACGGTGAAGAGAAGGCCCAGTACTTC. The gene calls are TRBV10-3 and TRBJ2-5; the D gene could be TRBD1 or TRBD2 (5 bases each). The CDR3 extends over 14 amino acids. V lost 11 bases to trimming and J lost 9 bases, with 25 bases between them. CDR1 is ENHRY and CDR2 is SYGVKD in the germline V gene.

This clonotype was picked up many times. At one end, the junction sequence differs from germline, possibly due to a read error. The rearrangement links TRBV3-1 to TRBJ2-2, with D unclear. Germline assignment: CDR1 LGHDT and CDR2 YNNKEL (reference sequence). This CDR3 is 14 amino acids long. CDR3 DNA: TGTGCCAGCAGCAAAGACGGTTTCACCGGGGAGCTGTTTTTT. Encoded protein: CASSKDGFTGELFF. The full variable domain, rest sourced from reference TRBV3-1 and TRBJ2-2, is DTAVSQTPKYLVTQMGNDKSIKCEQNLGHDTMYWYKQDSKKFLKIMFSYNNKELIINETVPNRFSPKSPDKAHLNLHINSLELGDSAVYFCASSKDGFTGELFFGEGSRLTVL.

This clonotype was found many times. The chain links TRBV20-1 to TRBJ1-4; D may be TRBD1 (5 bases). Germline CDR1 is DFQATT and CDR2 is SNEGSKA (reference sequence). The length of the CDR3 is 13 residues. V lost 2 bases and J lost 5, with 9 bases in between. The CDR3 nucleotides read TGCAGTGCTAGAAGGGGCTCGAATGAAAAACTGTTTTTT. It yields the protein CSARRGSNEKLFF.

This clonotype came up many times. The CDR3 is CASSEQGVTYNEQFF. The CDR3 DNA is TGTGCCAGCAGTGAGCAGGGGGTAACCTACAATGAGCAGTTCTTC. The chain couples TRBV2 to TRBJ2-1, with 7 bases identical to TRBD1. The CDR3 loop spans 15 amino acids. J gave up 2 bases and V 3 bases, and 4 bases lay outside the gene matches. CDR1 is SNHLY and CDR2 is FYNNEI in the germline V gene. Together with reference TRBV2 and TRBJ2-1, the CDR3 gives the full variable domain: EPEVTQTPSHQVTQMGQEVILRCVPISNHLYFYWYRQILGQKVEFLVSFYNNEISEKSEIFDDQFSVERPDGSNFTLKIRSTKLEDSAMYFCASSEQGVTYNEQFFGPGTRLTVL.

This chain uses TRBV12-3 or TRBV12-4 with TRBJ2-3; 7 bases match TRBD2. CDR3 length: 15 amino acids. V lost 0 bases, J lost 4 bases, and 4 bases stayed unmatched. The CDR3 is CASSLAGGPPDTQYF. In nucleotides, the CDR3 is TGTGCCAGCAGTTTAGCGGGAGGGCCCCCAGATACGCAGTATTTT.

This clonotype appeared once. The chain joins TRBV24-1 to TRBJ2-2; D possibly matches TRBD1 or TRBD2 (5 bases each). The germline CDR1 and CDR2 sequences are KGHDR and SFDVKD. The CDR3 runs to 14 residues. Trimming shortened V by 9 bases and J by 3 bases, and 13 bases separated the two germline ends. The chain's CDR3 is CATAPGTDTGELFF. The CDR3 region has the DNA TGTGCCACCGCCCCGGGGACCGACACCGGGGAGCTGTTTTTT.

This clonotype was observed many times. This chain uses TRBV7-6 with TRBJ2-2; 7 bases map to TRBD1. The V gene's germline CDR1 is SGHVS and CDR2 FNYEAQ. This CDR3 comprises 18 residues. The junction had 11 bases not matched to a gene; V was cut back by 4 bases and J by 0 bases. In nucleotides, the CDR3 is TGTGCCAGCAGCTCAAGAACAGGGGATCGATCGAACACCGGGGAGCTGTTTTTT. Translating gives CASSSRTGDRSNTGELFF.